The next 15 T cell receptor beta chains were all read from a single sample in a study of T cells in women clearing cervical HPV infection. Some clones are missing from TCRdb's copy, which holds only in-frame ones; the method was immunoSEQ multiplex PCR. The sample includes over 20,000 clones. The sample comprised blood buffy coat. The source is a woman aged 18-70 years with a cervical HPV16 infection that either progressed to CIN3+ or cleared (not recorded which).

About this clone itself: The read ends 3 residues early relative to the CDR3; the germline J gene fills the gap. The chain employs TRBV20-1 and TRBJ1-2, with 9 bases aligning to TRBD1. From germline, CDR1 is DFQATT and CDR2 SNEGSKA (reference sequence). The CDR3 has 14 residues. Unmatched junction bases numbered 3, after V lost 0 bases and J lost 4 bases. The CDR3 region is CSAREGTGLYGYTF. Incomplete CDR3 DNA: TGCAGTGCTAGAGAAGGGACAGGGCTCTATGGC.

For this clone: From the germline J gene comes the end of the CDR3, since the read stops 3 residues before it. V usage is TRBV19 and J usage is TRBJ1-2, with TRBD1 matching over 7 bases. V lost 5 bases and J lost 4; bases outside the gene matches: 7. The germline CDR1 and CDR2 sequences are LNHDA and SQIVND (reference sequence). The CDR3 contains 14 residues. The CDR3: CASSPIDRVYGYTF. Incomplete CDR3 DNA: TGTGCCAGTAGTCCCATAGACAGGGTCTATGGC.

This clone is called medium-sized based on its frequency. The read gets to within 3 residues of the CDR3 end, and the germline J gene fills in the rest. The V gene is TRBV6-2 or TRBV6-3, the J gene TRBJ2-2, with TRBD1 matching over 10 bases. The J segment lost 3 bases and the V segment lost 6 bases, leaving 4 bases of the junction unmatched. CDR1 is MNHEY and CDR2 is SVGEGT in the germline V gene. CDR3 length equals 15 residues. CDR3 DNA (partial): TGTGCCAGCAGGGCCGGGACAGGGGACACCGGGGAG. It encodes CASRAGTGDTGE. The complete CDR3 sequence is CASRAGTGDTGELFF.

As regards this clone: Read data end 3 residues before the CDR3 end; the end is taken from the germline J gene. The chain recombines TRBV2 with TRBJ2-4, with 8 bases aligning to TRBD1. Germline-derived CDR1 and CDR2 are SNHLY and FYNNEI. There are 13 residues in the CDR3. The junction had 6 bases not matched to a gene; V was cut back by 8 bases and J by 6 bases. CDR3 in amino acids: CASLTRGLNIQYF. Partial CDR3 DNA: TGTGCCAGCTTGACCAGGGGGCTAAACATT.

Remarks on this clone: The read stops 3 residues short of the end of the CDR3; the missing end is completed from the germline J gene. The rearrangement joins TRBV5-1 to TRBJ2-1, with a tentative D call TRBD2 (6 bases). V was clipped by 3 bases and J by 4 bases, with 14 bases between them. CDR1 is SGHRS, CDR2 YFSETQ, per germline. This CDR3 spans 15 amino acids. The CDR3 sequence is CASSSPGTLYNEQFF. The covered CDR3 bases are TGCGCCAGCAGCTCCCCCGGGACTCTGTACAATGAG. The full variable domain, its missing parts supplied by reference TRBV5-1 and TRBJ2-1, is KAGVTQTPRYLIKTRGQQVTLSCSPISGHRSVSWYQQTPGQGLQFLFEYFSETQRNKGNFPGRFSGRQFSNSRSEMNVSTLELGDSALYLCASSSPGTLYNEQFFGPGTRLTVL.

As to this clone: The read ends 3 residues early relative to the CDR3; the germline J gene fills the gap. V usage is TRBV5-1 and J usage is TRBJ1-4, with 7 bases lining up with TRBD1. The CDR3 totals 14 residues. Germline V gene lookup returns CDR1 SGHRS and CDR2 YFSETQ. Trimming took 3 bases from V and 7 from J; bases not matched to a gene: 6. CDR3 amino acids: CASSSGQRGEKLFF. The CDR3 DNA, read in part, is TGCGCCAGCAGCTCGGGACAGAGGGGTGAAAAA. Together with reference TRBV5-1 and TRBJ1-4, the CDR3 gives the full variable domain: KAGVTQTPRYLIKTRGQQVTLSCSPISGHRSVSWYQQTPGQGLQFLFEYFSETQRNKGNFPGRFSGRQFSNSRSEMNVSTLELGDSALYLCASSSGQRGEKLFFGSGTQLSVL.

A word on this clone: The DNA ends 3 residues before the CDR3 does, and the rest of the CDR3 is filled in from the germline J gene. The chain links TRBV14 to TRBJ1-1, with D possibly being TRBD1 (5 bases). CDR3 length: 11 amino acids. Germline V gene lookup returns CDR1 SGHDN and CDR2 FVKESK. With 9 bases removed from V and 7 bases from J, the gap between germline ends came to 12 bases. Partial CDR3 DNA: TGTGCCAGTACCCGAGGGGTTGAA. Translated, it gives CASTRGVE. The full-length CDR3 reads as CASTRGVEAFF.

CDR3 region: CASGIQQGTSNTGELFF. The covered CDR3 bases are TGTGCTAGTGGTATACAACAGGGAACATCGAACACCGGGGAG. The chain recombines TRBV12-5 with TRBJ2-2; D might be TRBD1 (6 bases). The CDR3 extends 3 residues past the end of the read, so its final part is completed from the germline J gene. V was clipped by 5 bases and J by 0 bases, with 16 bases between them. Germline CDR1 reads LGHNT; CDR2 reads FRNRAP. The length of the CDR3 is 17 residues.

A remark on this clone: The sequence runs out 3 residues before the end of the CDR3; the remainder is reconstructed from the germline J gene. The gene calls are TRBV20-1 and TRBJ2-3, with unresolved D. Germline CDR1 is DFQATT and CDR2 is SNEGSKA (reference sequence). Trimming took off 1 base at V and 4 bases at J, with 6 bases between the two ends. CDR3 length: 12 amino acids. The sequenced part of the CDR3 DNA is TGCAGTGCTAGAGTTTCTTCAGATACG. This translates into CSARVSSDT. The whole CDR3 protein reads CSARVSSDTQYF.

CDR3 residues: CSVPERSGAGGEQYF. The sequenced CDR3 bases are TGCAGCGTCCCAGAAAGGTCAGGGGCAGGAGGCGAG. The chain recombines TRBV29-1 with TRBJ2-7, with a weak D call TRBD1 (6 bases). The sequence runs out 3 residues before the end of the CDR3; the remainder is reconstructed from the germline J gene. Germline assignment: CDR1 SQVTM and CDR2 ANQGSEA. Trimming pared 6 bases from V and 6 bases from J, leaving 24 bases between. The CDR3 contains 15 residues.

On this clone: The read falls 3 residues short of the CDR3 end, and the missing part is taken from the germline J gene. This sequence joins TRBV5-1 and TRBJ2-2; a possible D gene is TRBD2 (5 bases). Germline V CDR1 and CDR2: SGHRS, YFSETQ. The CDR3 runs 15 residues. V lost 1 base and J 3 bases, leaving 10 bases between the germline ends. The CDR3 is CASSLLFGDTGELFF. The DNA read from the CDR3 is TGCGCCAGCAGCTTGTTGTTCGGGGACACCGGGGAG.

Remarks on this clone: With the read ending 3 residues before the CDR3 end, the germline J gene is used to fill in that end. The chain is built from TRBV20-1 and TRBJ1-2, with TRBD1 matching 11 bases. CDR1 is DFQATT, CDR2 SNEGSKA, per germline (reference sequence). This CDR3 has 15 amino acids. This chain's CDR3 is CSARDRGQGVEGYTF. The sequenced CDR3 bases are TGCAGTGCTAGAGATCGGGGACAGGGGGTCGAGGGC.

In regard to this clone: The sequence runs out 3 residues before the end of the CDR3; the remainder is reconstructed from the germline J gene. The chain uses TRBV7-2 and TRBJ1-5, with D possibly TRBD1 on 5 matching bases. Germline V lookup: CDR1 SGHTA, CDR2 FQGNSA. The CDR3 runs to 13 residues. V dropped 1 base and J dropped 7 bases, with 8 bases sitting between them. Incomplete CDR3 DNA: TGTGCCAGCAGCTTAGGGAGGGGCCAGCCC. Its translation is CASSLGRGQP. The whole CDR3 protein reads CASSLGRGQPQHF.

Note on this clone: The read comes to an end 3 residues before the CDR3 does, leaving the germline J gene to fill in the end. This chain connects TRBV19 to TRBJ2-4; 9 bases line up with TRBD1. The CDR3 has 14 residues. Trimming cost V 2 bases and J 9 bases; bases outside gene matches: 5. Germline assignment: CDR1 LNHDA and CDR2 SQIVND (reference sequence). The CDR3 spells CASSISGTGSIQYF. The DNA read from the CDR3 is TGTGCCAGTAGTATATCCGGGACAGGGAGCATT.

A word on this clone: The CDR3 goes on 3 residues after the read ends, and that part is filled in from the germline J gene. The chain employs TRBV10-3 and TRBJ2-2, with TRBD2 matching over 14 bases. V was clipped by 4 bases and J by 5 bases; unmatched bases: 12. The germline V gene encodes CDR1 ENHRY and CDR2 SYGVKD. This CDR3 has 19 amino acids. The CDR3 sequence: CAISGVGLAGGTRTGELFF. The part of the CDR3 DNA that was read is TGTGCCATCAGTGGCGTTGGACTAGCGGGAGGCACGCGAACCGGGGAG.